This T cell receptor beta chain was recovered during a study of sequential checkpoint blockade in melanoma. Study in general: First-line arms were nivolumab then ipilimumab, or the reverse, randomized 1:1.

Measured with immunoSEQ multiplex PCR; TCRdb has only the in-frame clones, and not every one. The sample yields 5,000 or so clones, about 73% seen once. The CDR3 sequence is 16 residues long. V shed 0 bases, J shed 4 bases, and the junction held 5 bases outside the gene matches. Germline CDR1 and CDR2: SGDLS and YYNGEE. The treatment denotes: randomized to nivolumab then ipilimumab (arm A) or the reverse (arm B). Patients had received no earlier DNA-damaging chemotherapy. PBMC sorting kept live CD3+CD8+ cells without CD19 or CD56. This receptor was identified in a human donor with melanoma. This sample comprised CD8+ T cells sorted from blood (inferred from file names), obtained from a patient given nivolumab and ipilimumab in sequence. V usage is TRBV9 and J usage is TRBJ2-1, with 9 nucleotides matching TRBD2. This CDR3 is CASSVDGGRAYNEQFF. The CDR3 nucleotides are TGTGCCAGCAGCGTAGATGGCGGGAGGGCGTACAATGAGCAGTTCTTC.